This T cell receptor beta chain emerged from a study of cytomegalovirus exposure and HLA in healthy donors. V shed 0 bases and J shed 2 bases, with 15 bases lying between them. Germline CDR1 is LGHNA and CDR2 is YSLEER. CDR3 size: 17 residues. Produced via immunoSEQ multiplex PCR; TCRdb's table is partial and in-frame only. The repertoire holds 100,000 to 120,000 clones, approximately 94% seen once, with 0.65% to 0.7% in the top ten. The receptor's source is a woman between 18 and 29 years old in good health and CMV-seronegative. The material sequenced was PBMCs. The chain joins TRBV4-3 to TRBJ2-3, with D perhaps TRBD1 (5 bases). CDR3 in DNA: TGCGCCAGCAGCCAAGATCTTGACAGAAGATACACAGATACGCAGTATTTT. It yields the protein CASSQDLDRRYTDTQYF.